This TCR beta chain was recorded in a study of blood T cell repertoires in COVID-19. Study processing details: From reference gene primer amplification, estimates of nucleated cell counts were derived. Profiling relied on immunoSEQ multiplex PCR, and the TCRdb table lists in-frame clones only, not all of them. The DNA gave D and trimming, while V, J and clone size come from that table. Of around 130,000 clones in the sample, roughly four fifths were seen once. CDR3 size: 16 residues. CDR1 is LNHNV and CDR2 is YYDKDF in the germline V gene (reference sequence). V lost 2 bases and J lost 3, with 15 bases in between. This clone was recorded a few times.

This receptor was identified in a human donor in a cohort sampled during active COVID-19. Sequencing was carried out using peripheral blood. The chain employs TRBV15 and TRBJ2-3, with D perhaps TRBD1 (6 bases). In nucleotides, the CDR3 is TGTGCCACCAGCAGACTATTTGGGCAGGGGACAGATACGCAGTATTTT. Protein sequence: CATSRLFGQGTDTQYF.